A single sample gave rise to the 25 T cell receptor beta chains below, sequenced in a study of blood T cell repertoires in COVID-19. Clones were sequenced by immunoSEQ multiplex PCR, and TCRdb holds only the in-frame ones, with some missing. The sample has 300,000 to 450,000 clones, more than 70% seen once. Sample: peripheral blood. The origin of the receptors is a woman between 55 and 75 years old with COVID-19, enrolled during active disease.

The chain couples TRBV5-8 to TRBJ2-7; a weak D match, TRBD1 (6 bases). The V end was cut by 4 bases, the J end by 6 bases, with 14 bases between. CDR3 length: 13 amino acids. CDR1 is SGHTS and CDR2 is YDEGEE in the germline V gene. The CDR3 sequence is CASSLIQGTEQYF. The CDR3 DNA reads as TGTGCCAGCAGCCTGATACAGGGAACCGAGCAGTACTTC.

DNA of the CDR3: TGTGCCAGCAGCCCGCGGGGCGGGGCAGAAACAGATACGCAGTATTTT. It specifies CASSPRGGAETDTQYF. The chain has TRBV7-3 and TRBJ2-3; perhaps TRBD2 as D (6 bases). V dropped 5 bases and J dropped 3 bases, with 18 bases sitting between them. This CDR3 has 16 amino acids. Per the germline V gene, CDR1 is SGHTA and CDR2 is FQGTGA.

The chain couples TRBV28 to TRBJ1-1; the D gene is possibly TRBD1 (5 bases). There are 14 residues in the CDR3. The germline CDR1 and CDR2 sequences are MDHEN and SYDVKM. V gave up 7 bases and J gave up 6 bases, with 18 bases separating them. CDR3 amino acids: CASTQPGAVSEAFF. CDR3 DNA sequence: TGTGCCAGCACCCAGCCTGGGGCGGTCTCTGAAGCTTTCTTT.

The rearrangement links TRBV19 to TRBJ1-1, with a tentative D call TRBD1 (6 bases). The CDR3 is made up of 15 amino acids. Trimming stripped 5 bases from V and 5 bases from J, with 18 bases between. The germline gives CDR1 LNHDA, CDR2 SQIVND (reference sequence). The chain's CDR3 is CASSDPVGGETEAFF. CDR3 nucleotide sequence: TGTGCCAGTAGTGATCCGGTAGGGGGTGAGACTGAAGCTTTCTTT.

The chain recombines TRBV7-9 with TRBJ1-3, with no clear D. The CDR3 runs 16 residues. Germline lookup yields CDR1 SEHNR and CDR2 FQNEAQ (reference sequence). The V and J ends lost 8 bases and 3 bases respectively, with 20 bases between them. The DNA for the CDR3 is TGTGCCAGCTCCCCAGTGGGAGGGCGTCTTGGAAACACCATATATTTT. The encoded protein is CASSPVGGRLGNTIYF.

The chain carries TRBV3-1 (or the pseudogene TRBV3-2) and TRBJ1-6, with 9 bases matching TRBD1. V was clipped by 1 base and J by 8 bases; unmatched bases: 3. Germline V lookup: CDR1 LGHDT, CDR2 YNNKEL (reference sequence). There are 15 residues in the CDR3. CDR3 in DNA: TGTGCCAGCAGCCAAGGGACAGGGGCTCATTCACCCCTCCACTTT. Translation: CASSQGTGAHSPLHF.

The rearrangement joins TRBV9 to TRBJ2-3; TRBD2 agrees at 10 bases. The CDR3 is made up of 16 amino acids. CDR1 is SGDLS, CDR2 YYNGEE, per germline. J was trimmed by 6 bases and V by 3 bases; bases with no gene match: 10. CDR3 region: CASSAEVGLAFDTQYF. CDR3 DNA sequence: TGTGCCAGCAGCGCTGAGGTGGGACTAGCGTTTGATACGCAGTATTTT.

The rearrangement joins TRBV19 to TRBJ2-7, with D unclear. CDR1 and CDR2 (germline): LNHDA, SQIVND (reference sequence). The length of the CDR3 is 14 residues. The V gene lost 4 bases and the J gene lost 4 bases, with 14 bases spanning the gap. The CDR3 reads CASSRALTPYEQYF. DNA of the CDR3: TGTGCCAGTAGTAGGGCATTAACTCCATACGAGCAGTACTTC.

The chain combines TRBV12-5 with TRBJ2-1; perhaps TRBD2 as D (6 bases). Trimming pared 6 bases from V and 8 bases from J, leaving 14 bases between. The CDR3 sequence is 13 residues long. Germline-derived CDR1 and CDR2 are LGHNT and FRNRAP. CDR3 loop: CASGPGLLDEQFF. CDR3 nucleotide sequence: TGTGCTAGTGGCCCGGGACTCCTTGATGAGCAGTTCTTC.

The genes are TRBV21-1 and TRBJ2-7; the tabulated D call, TRBD2, remains unverified against the DNA. TRBV21-1 is shown as a pseudogene. The CDR3 covers 14 residues. In DNA form, the CDR3 reads TGTGCCAGCAGCGAAAGCCTTCCCGGGAACGAGCAGTACTTC. This sequence encodes CASSESLPGNEQYF.

CDR3 coding DNA: TGCGCCAGCAGCCAAGAAGCGACAGGGGGCAAATACGAGCAGTACTTC. Encoded protein: CASSQEATGGKYEQYF. The rearrangement links TRBV4-1 to TRBJ2-7; 10 bases agree with TRBD1. Germline V gives CDR1 MGHRA, CDR2 YSYEKL. The CDR3 has 16 residues. The J segment lost 4 bases and the V segment lost 0 bases, leaving 6 bases of the junction unmatched.

This clone was detected a few times. The chain carries TRBV6-2 or TRBV6-3 and TRBJ1-2; the D gene is possibly TRBD1 (6 bases). Between the trimmed V and J ends, which lost 6 bases and 8 bases, there was a span of 13 bases. The CDR3 is 12 amino acids. From germline, CDR1 is MNHEY and CDR2 SVGEGT. CDR3 loop: CASSTTGSGYTF. The CDR3 coding sequence is TGTGCCAGCAGCACCACAGGGTCCGGCTACACCTTC.

The genes are TRBV5-1 and TRBJ1-1; TRBD1 is a possible D gene (6 bases). The CDR3 has 14 amino acids. Looked up from germline, CDR1 is SGHRS and CDR2 is YFSETQ. Trimming left V 4 bases short and J 5 bases short, with 15 bases between. CDR3 nucleotides: TGCGCCAGCAGCACCTCAGGGGTTGGAACTGAAGCTTTCTTT. This gives the protein CASSTSGVGTEAFF.

This chain connects TRBV5-1 to TRBJ1-1; D ambiguous. V was shortened by 0 bases and J by 2 bases, with 17 bases between the two germline ends. CDR3 size: 17 residues. Per germline, CDR1 SGHRS and CDR2 YFSETQ. The chain's CDR3 is CASSLEAGGGKNTEAFF. The CDR3 DNA is TGCGCCAGCAGCTTGGAAGCGGGTGGAGGAAAAAACACTGAAGCTTTCTTT.

CDR3 sequence (DNA): TGTGCCACCAGTGATCCCCGGACAGGCCCCACCGGGGAGCTGTTTTTT. Its protein is CATSDPRTGPTGELFF. The V and J genes are TRBV24-1 and TRBJ2-2; TRBD1 aligns across 7 bases. CDR1 KGHDR and CDR2 SFDVKD come from the germline V gene. The CDR3 runs 16 residues. Trimming removed 3 bases from V and 4 bases from J; junction bases left unmatched: 7.

The chain is built from TRBV30 and TRBJ1-3; D call uncertain. V was trimmed by 1 base and J by 8 bases, leaving 9 bases between them. The CDR3 consists of 12 residues. CDR1 GTSNPN and CDR2 SVGIG come from the germline V gene (reference sequence). The CDR3 sequence: CAWSAGRDTIYF. The DNA of the CDR3 is TGTGCCTGGAGTGCGGGGAGGGACACCATATATTTT.

The V call is TRBV20-1, the J call TRBJ2-3, with D possibly being TRBD1 (5 bases). From germline, CDR1 is DFQATT and CDR2 SNEGSKA (reference sequence). Trimming left V 3 bases short and J 4 bases short, with 11 bases between. The CDR3 has 13 amino acids. CDR3 residues: CSASGGAADTQYF. The CDR3, as DNA: TGCAGTGCTAGTGGTGGGGCAGCAGATACGCAGTATTTT.

The chain recombines TRBV3-1 (or the pseudogene TRBV3-2) with TRBJ1-2; TRBD1 matches at 11 bases. Germline values: CDR1 LGHDT, CDR2 YNNKEL (reference sequence). V shed 5 bases, J shed 7 bases, and the junction held 9 bases outside the gene matches. The CDR3 has 15 residues. The CDR3 loop reads CASSYYLGTGGGYTF. CDR3 DNA sequence: TGTGCCAGCAGCTACTACCTAGGGACAGGGGGTGGCTACACCTTC.

This clone was detected only once. The CDR3: CAWSRGRYRTNTEAFF. CDR3 nucleotide sequence: TGTGCCTGGAGCCGTGGGAGGTACAGGACGAACACTGAAGCTTTCTTT. The chain couples TRBV30 to TRBJ1-1, with a possible D match to TRBD1 (5 bases). Trimming shortened V by 3 bases and J by 1 base, and 18 bases separated the two germline ends. The CDR3 totals 16 residues. Germline CDR1 reads GTSNPN; CDR2 reads SVGIG (reference sequence). Using reference TRBV30 and TRBJ1-1 for the parts outside the CDR3, the full variable domain is SQTIHQWPATLVQPVGSPLSLECTVEGTSNPNLYWYRQAAGRGLQLLFYSVGIGQISSEVPQNLSASRPQDRQFILSSKKLLLSDSGFYLCAWSRGRYRTNTEAFFGQGTRLTVV.

The rearrangement uses TRBV7-9 and TRBJ2-3, with 8 bases identical to TRBD1. Germline CDR1 and CDR2: SEHNR and FQNEAQ (reference sequence). The CDR3 totals 16 residues. Losses at the gene ends were 5 bases for V and 4 bases for J; bases not matched to a gene: 11. The CDR3 region has the DNA TGTGCCAGCAGCGTTGGGACAGGCCATGGGGCAGATACGCAGTATTTT. Residues: CASSVGTGHGADTQYF.

CDR3 residues: CASSQERGAGRDTEAFF. The CDR3, as DNA: TGTGCCAGCAGCCAGGAGCGGGGGGCAGGGCGGGACACTGAAGCTTTCTTT. The rearrangement joins TRBV3-1 (or the pseudogene TRBV3-2) to TRBJ1-1, with D tentatively TRBD1 (6 bases). V lost 3 bases and J 3 bases, leaving 20 bases between the germline ends. Germline-derived CDR1 and CDR2 are LGHDT and YNNKEL (reference sequence). This CDR3 is built from 17 residues.

In its sample, this clone was seen once. The chain links TRBV11-1 to TRBJ1-3; D perhaps matches TRBD1 (5 bases). The V and J ends lost 5 bases and 0 bases respectively, with 11 bases between them. Germline V gene data show CDR1 as SGHAT and CDR2 as FQDESV (reference sequence). The CDR3 consists of 15 residues. CDR3 amino acids: CASSLDSLSGNTIYF. CDR3 DNA sequence: TGTGCCAGCAGCCTCGACAGTCTCTCTGGAAACACCATATATTTT.

The chain carries TRBV12-3 or TRBV12-4 and TRBJ2-3; possibly TRBD1 for D (5 bases). V lost 6 bases to trimming and J lost 2 bases, with 9 bases between them. This CDR3 spans 13 amino acids. The DNA for the CDR3 is TGTGCCAGCAGGAGACAGCACACAGATACGCAGTATTTT. This encodes CASRRQHTDTQYF.

The chain links TRBV3-1 (or the pseudogene TRBV3-2) to TRBJ2-7; D ambiguous. Per germline, CDR1 LGHDT and CDR2 YNNKEL (reference sequence). The CDR3 consists of 11 residues. V lost 4 bases and J 2 bases, leaving 3 bases between the germline ends. CDR3: CASSRAYEQYF. Here the CDR3 DNA reads TGTGCCAGCAGCCGAGCCTACGAGCAGTACTTC.

V is TRBV28 and J is TRBJ2-7; 7 nucleotides agree with TRBD1. Per the germline V gene, CDR1 is MDHEN and CDR2 is SYDVKM. V was clipped by 4 bases and J by 5 bases; unmatched bases: 23. CDR3 size: 19 residues. CDR3 loop: CASSSITPSKTGKKNEQYF. The CDR3 coding sequence is TGTGCCAGCAGTTCTATTACCCCCTCCAAGACAGGGAAGAAGAACGAGCAGTACTTC.